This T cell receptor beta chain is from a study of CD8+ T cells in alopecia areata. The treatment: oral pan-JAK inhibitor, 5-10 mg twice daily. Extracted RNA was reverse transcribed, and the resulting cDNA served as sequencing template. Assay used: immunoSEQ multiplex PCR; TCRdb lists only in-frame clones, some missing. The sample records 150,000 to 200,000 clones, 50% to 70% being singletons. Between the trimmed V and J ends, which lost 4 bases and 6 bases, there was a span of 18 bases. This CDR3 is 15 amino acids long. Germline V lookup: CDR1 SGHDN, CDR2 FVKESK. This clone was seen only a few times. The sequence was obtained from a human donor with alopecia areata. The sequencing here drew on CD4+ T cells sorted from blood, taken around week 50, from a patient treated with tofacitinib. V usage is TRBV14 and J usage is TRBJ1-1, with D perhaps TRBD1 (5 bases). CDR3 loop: CASSRRQTGLAEAFF. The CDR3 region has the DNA TGTGCCAGCAGCCGGCGACAGACCGGTTTGGCTGAAGCTTTCTTT.